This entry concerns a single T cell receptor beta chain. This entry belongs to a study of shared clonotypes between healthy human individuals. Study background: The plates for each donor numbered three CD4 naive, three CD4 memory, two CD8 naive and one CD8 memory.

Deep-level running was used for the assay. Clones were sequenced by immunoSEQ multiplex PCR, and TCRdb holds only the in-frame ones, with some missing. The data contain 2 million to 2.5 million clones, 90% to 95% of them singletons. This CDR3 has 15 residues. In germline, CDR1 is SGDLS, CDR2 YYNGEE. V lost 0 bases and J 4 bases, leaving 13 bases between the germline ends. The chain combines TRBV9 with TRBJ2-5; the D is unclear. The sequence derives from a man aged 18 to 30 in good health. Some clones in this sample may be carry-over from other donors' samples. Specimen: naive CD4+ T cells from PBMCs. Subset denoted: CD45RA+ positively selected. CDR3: CASSVGLPGGETQYF. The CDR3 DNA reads TGTGCCAGCAGCGTAGGACTTCCGGGCGGAGAGACCCAGTACTTC.